Sequencing of this T cell receptor beta chain was carried out in a study of response to subunit inactivated influenza vaccine. Trimming stripped 7 bases from V and 3 bases from J, with 15 bases between. There are 14 residues in the CDR3. Germline CDR1 is SGHTA and CDR2 is FQGNSA. TCRdb recomputed calls from the RT-PCR reads with MiXCR, one row per CDR3 protein. Of some 500,000 distinct CDR3 sequences in the sample, over 10% are singletons; the top ten hold around 13%. This TCR came from a man in his forties or fifties who received an inactivated influenza vaccine. Sequencing used PBMCs from blood, obtained roughly 46 days after vaccination. V is TRBV7-2 and J is TRBJ1-1; D perhaps matches TRBD1 (6 bases). The CDR3 spells CASIEDSRYTEAFF. The DNA of the CDR3 is TGTGCCAGCATCGAGGACAGCCGATACACTGAAGCTTTCTTT.